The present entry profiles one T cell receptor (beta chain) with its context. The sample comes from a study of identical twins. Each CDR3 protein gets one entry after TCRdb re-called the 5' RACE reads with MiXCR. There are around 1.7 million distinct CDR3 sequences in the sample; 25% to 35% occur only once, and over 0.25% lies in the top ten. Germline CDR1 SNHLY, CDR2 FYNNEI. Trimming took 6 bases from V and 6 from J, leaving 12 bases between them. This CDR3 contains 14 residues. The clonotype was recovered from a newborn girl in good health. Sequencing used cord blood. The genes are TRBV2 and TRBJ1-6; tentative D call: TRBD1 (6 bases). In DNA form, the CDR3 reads TGTGCCAGCAGCCCTAGGGACATTAATTCACCCCTCCACTTT. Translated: CASSPRDINSPLHF.